This T cell receptor beta chain was profiled in a study of cytomegalovirus exposure and HLA in healthy donors. Trimming left V 10 bases short and J 6 bases short, with 21 bases between. This CDR3 has 15 amino acids. CDR1 and CDR2 (germline): SNHLY, FYNNEI. Clones were sequenced by immunoSEQ multiplex PCR, and TCRdb holds only the in-frame ones, with some missing. The sample holds over 200,000 clones; 75% to 90% are singletons and the top ten take 4.5% to 6%. Overall study findings and caveats: Accounts indicate the classifier identified cytomegalovirus status with strong specificity and sensitivity.

With respect to this clone: Its antigen is still unknown.

The donors were part of the validation cohort of 100 to 150 subjects. That cohort was separate from the first cohort, which comprised 500 to 700 subjects. Specimen: PBMCs. This sequence was found in a woman in her late teens or twenties in good health and CMV-seronegative. This rearrangement joins TRBV2 to TRBJ1-4, with a tentative D call TRBD1 (6 bases). In DNA form, the CDR3 reads TGTGCCACAGGGGTCGACAGGACCTTGGATGAAAAACTGTTTTTT. Its translation is CATGVDRTLDEKLFF.